This T cell receptor beta chain comes out of a study of blood T cell repertoires in COVID-19. The CDR3 extends over 13 amino acids. The germline V gene has CDR1 SGHNT and CDR2 YYREEE (reference sequence). V lost 1 base, J lost 4 bases, and 8 bases lay in between. In the case of this clone: This sample includes further DNA sequences coding for the same CDR3.

In the source study's methods: How many nucleated cells were present was estimated from reference gene primer amplification. The method was immunoSEQ multiplex PCR; TCRdb's version includes in-frame clones alone and lacks a portion of them. V, J and clone size were drawn from that table, and D and trimming were deduced from the DNA. This table holds 95,000 to 150,000 clones, 79% found once. This receptor was obtained from a woman aged 80 or older with acute or convalescent COVID-19. Sequenced input: peripheral blood. This chain uses TRBV5-4 with TRBJ2-5, with D perhaps matching TRBD1 (5 bases). The CDR3 bases are TGTGCCAGCAGCTTGCAGGGTCGAGAGACCCAGTACTTC. This translates into CASSLQGRETQYF. The entire variable domain, with the rest obtained from reference TRBV5-4 and TRBJ2-5, is as follows: ETGVTQSPTHLIKTRGQQVTLRCSSQSGHNTVSWYQQALGQGPQFIFQYYREEENGRGNFPPRFSGLQFPNYSSELNVNALELDDSALYLCASSLQGRETQYFGPGTRLLVL.